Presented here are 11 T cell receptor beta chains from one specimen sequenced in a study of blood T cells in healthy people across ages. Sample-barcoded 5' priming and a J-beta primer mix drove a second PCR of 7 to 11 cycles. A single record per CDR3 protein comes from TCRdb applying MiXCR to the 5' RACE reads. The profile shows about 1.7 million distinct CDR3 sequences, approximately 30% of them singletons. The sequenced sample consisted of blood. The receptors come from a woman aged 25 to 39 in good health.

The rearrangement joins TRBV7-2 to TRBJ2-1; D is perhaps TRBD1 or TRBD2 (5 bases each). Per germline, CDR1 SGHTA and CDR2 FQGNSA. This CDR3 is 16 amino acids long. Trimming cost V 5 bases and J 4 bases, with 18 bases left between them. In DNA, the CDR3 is TGTGCCAGCAGCGGAATTGGTCGGGGCGCTTACAATGAGCAGTTCTTC. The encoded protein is CASSGIGRGAYNEQFF.

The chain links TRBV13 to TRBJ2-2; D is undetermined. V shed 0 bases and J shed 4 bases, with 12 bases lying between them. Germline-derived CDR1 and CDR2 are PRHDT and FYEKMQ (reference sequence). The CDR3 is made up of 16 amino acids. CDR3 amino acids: CASSLGSLSVTGELFF. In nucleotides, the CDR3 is TGTGCCAGCAGCTTAGGCTCCCTGTCGGTCACCGGGGAGCTGTTTTTT.

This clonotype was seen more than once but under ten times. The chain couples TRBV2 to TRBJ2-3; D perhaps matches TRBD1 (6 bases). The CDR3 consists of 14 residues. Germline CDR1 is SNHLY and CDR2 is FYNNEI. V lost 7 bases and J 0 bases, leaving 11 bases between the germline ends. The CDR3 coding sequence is TGTGCCAGCACCGAACAGGGAAGCACAGATACGCAGTATTTT. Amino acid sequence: CASTEQGSTDTQYF.

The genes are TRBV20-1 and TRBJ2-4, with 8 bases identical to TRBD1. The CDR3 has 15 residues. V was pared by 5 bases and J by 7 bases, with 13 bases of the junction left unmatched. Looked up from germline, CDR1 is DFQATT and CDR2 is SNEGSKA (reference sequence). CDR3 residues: CSAVQGGYVGNIQYF. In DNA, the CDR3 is TGCAGTGCTGTACAGGGGGGTTATGTGGGGAACATTCAGTACTTC.

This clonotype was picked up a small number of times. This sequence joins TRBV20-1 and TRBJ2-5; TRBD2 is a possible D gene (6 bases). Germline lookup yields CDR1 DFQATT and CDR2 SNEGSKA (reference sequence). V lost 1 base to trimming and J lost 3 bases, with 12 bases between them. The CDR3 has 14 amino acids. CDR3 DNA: TGCAGTGCTAGAGGCCGGGACTTAAAAGAGACCCAGTACTTC. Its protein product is CSARGRDLKETQYF.

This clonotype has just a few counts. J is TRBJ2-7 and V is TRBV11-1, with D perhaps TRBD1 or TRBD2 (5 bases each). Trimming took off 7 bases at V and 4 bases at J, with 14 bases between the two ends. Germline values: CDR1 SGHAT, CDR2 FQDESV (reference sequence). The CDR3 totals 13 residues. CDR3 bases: TGTGCCAGCAAAAAAGGGACGGGGTACGAGCAGTACTTC. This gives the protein CASKKGTGYEQYF.

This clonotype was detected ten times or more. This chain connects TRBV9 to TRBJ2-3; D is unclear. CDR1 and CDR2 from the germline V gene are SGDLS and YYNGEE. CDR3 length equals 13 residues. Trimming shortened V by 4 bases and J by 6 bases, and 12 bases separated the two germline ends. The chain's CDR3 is CASSLTSVDTQYF. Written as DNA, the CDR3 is TGTGCCAGCAGCCTCACAAGCGTGGATACGCAGTATTTT.

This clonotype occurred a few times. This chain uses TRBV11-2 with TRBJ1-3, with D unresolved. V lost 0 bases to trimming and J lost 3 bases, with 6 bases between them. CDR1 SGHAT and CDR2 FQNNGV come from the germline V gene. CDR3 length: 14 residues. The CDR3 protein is CASSLDSVGNTIYF. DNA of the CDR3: TGTGCCAGCAGCTTAGACAGCGTTGGAAACACCATATATTTT.

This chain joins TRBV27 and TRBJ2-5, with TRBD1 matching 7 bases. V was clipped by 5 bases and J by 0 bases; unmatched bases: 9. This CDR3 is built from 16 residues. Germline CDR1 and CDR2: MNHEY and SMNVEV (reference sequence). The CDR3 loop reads CASSETIQGYQETQYF. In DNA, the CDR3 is TGTGCCAGCAGTGAAACGATACAGGGGTACCAAGAGACCCAGTACTTC.

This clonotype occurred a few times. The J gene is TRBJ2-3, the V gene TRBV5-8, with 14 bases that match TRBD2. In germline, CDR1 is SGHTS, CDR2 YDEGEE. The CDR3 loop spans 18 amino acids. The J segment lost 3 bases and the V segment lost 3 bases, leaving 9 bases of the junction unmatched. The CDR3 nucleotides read TGTGCCAGCAGCTCAATGCTGACTAGCGGGAGGGGGACAGATACGCAGTATTTT. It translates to CASSSMLTSGRGTDTQYF.

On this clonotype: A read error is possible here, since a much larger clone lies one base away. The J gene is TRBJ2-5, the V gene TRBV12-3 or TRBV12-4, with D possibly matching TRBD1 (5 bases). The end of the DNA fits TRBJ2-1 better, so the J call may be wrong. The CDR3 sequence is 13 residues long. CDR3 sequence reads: CASSVDTQETQFF. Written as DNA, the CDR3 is TGTGCCAGCAGTGTGGACACCCAAGAGACCCAGTTCTTC.